These 16 T cell receptor beta chains share one sample of origin, sequenced in a study of shared clonotypes between healthy human individuals. Profiled with immunoSEQ multiplex PCR; TCRdb holds only in-frame clones, not every one. Of roughly 1,500,000 clones listed, roughly 98% are singletons. Sequencing was carried out using naive CD4+ T cells sorted from blood. Specified subset: CD45RA+ positively selected. These receptors originate from a man aged 30-40 years in good health.

A single count supports this clone. V usage is TRBV5-4 and J usage is TRBJ2-1; 10 bases agree with TRBD2. Germline CDR1 SGHNT, CDR2 YYREEE (reference sequence). With V trimmed by 0 bases and J by 7 bases, 13 bases remained unmatched. The CDR3 is made up of 18 amino acids. CDR3 residues: CASSLGGSSGSWGNEQFF. Written as DNA, the CDR3 is TGTGCCAGCAGCTTGGGAGGCTCTAGCGGGAGTTGGGGGAATGAGCAGTTCTTC. Complete variable domain (other parts from reference TRBV5-4 and TRBJ2-1): ETGVTQSPTHLIKTRGQQVTLRCSSQSGHNTVSWYQQALGQGPQFIFQYYREEENGRGNFPPRFSGLQFPNYSSELNVNALELDDSALYLCASSLGGSSGSWGNEQFFGPGTRLTVL.

This rearrangement joins TRBV4-1 to TRBJ2-1; 10 nucleotides line up with TRBD2. This CDR3 contains 16 residues. The V gene's germline CDR1 is MGHRA and CDR2 YSYEKL. The V gene end was trimmed by 2 bases and the J gene end by 6 bases; junction bases not matched to a gene: 7. The CDR3, as DNA: TGCGCCAGCAGCCAACCGCTAGCGGGGGTCATCAATGAGCAGTTCTTC. Translation gives CASSQPLAGVINEQFF.

This chain connects TRBV28 to TRBJ2-1, with 11 nucleotides matching TRBD2. The ends lost 3 bases at V and 9 bases at J; junction bases unmatched: 7. Germline loops: CDR1 MDHEN, CDR2 SYDVKM. The CDR3 is 15 amino acids. DNA of the CDR3: TGTGCCAGCAGTTTCTTAGCGGGAGGGCCGAGTGAGCAGTTCTTC. Translated: CASSFLAGGPSEQFF.

The chain employs TRBV29-1 and TRBJ2-2; D perhaps matches TRBD1 (6 bases). The germline CDR1 and CDR2 sequences are SQVTM and ANQGSEA. Trimming left V 7 bases short and J 0 bases short, with 15 bases between. The CDR3 length is 15 residues. CDR3: CSGAPGTTNTGELFF. The CDR3 DNA reads as TGCAGCGGTGCACCCGGGACAACGAACACCGGGGAGCTGTTTTTT.

V is TRBV28 and J is TRBJ1-2, with TRBD1 identical over 10 bases. The trim removed 3 bases at V and 8 bases at J, leaving 9 bases unmatched. The CDR3 runs 15 residues. The germline V gene has CDR1 MDHEN and CDR2 SYDVKM. CDR3 amino acids: CASSFPDRGQIGYTF. The CDR3 region has the DNA TGTGCCAGCAGTTTCCCCGACAGGGGGCAAATAGGCTACACCTTC.

V usage is TRBV2 and J usage is TRBJ2-3; TRBD2 matches at 8 bases. Germline CDR1 SNHLY, CDR2 FYNNEI. This CDR3 spans 17 amino acids. V gave up 5 bases and J gave up 0 bases; unmatched junction bases: 10. CDR3 bases: TGTGCCAGCAGTACGGCTGGCGGGAGGAGTAGCACAGATACGCAGTATTTT. Its translation is CASSTAGGRSSTDTQYF.

This chain uses TRBV29-1 with TRBJ2-3, with TRBD2 identical over 12 bases. Germline values: CDR1 SQVTM, CDR2 ANQGSEA. Trimming removed 5 bases from V and 0 bases from J; junction bases left unmatched: 6. The CDR3 consists of 16 residues. CDR3: CSVILGTSGSTDTQYF. In DNA, the CDR3 is TGCAGCGTTATTCTTGGGACTAGCGGGAGCACAGATACGCAGTATTTT.

The chain employs TRBV25-1 and TRBJ2-1; D is possibly TRBD1 or TRBD2 (6 bases each). V was trimmed by 0 bases and J by 8 bases, leaving 11 bases between them. The CDR3 covers 14 residues. Germline V lookup: CDR1 MGHDK, CDR2 SYGVNS. CDR3 residues: CASSEYGGGHEQFF. CDR3 coding DNA: TGTGCCAGCAGTGAATATGGAGGGGGGCATGAGCAGTTCTTC.

The chain joins TRBV5-4 to TRBJ2-7, with TRBD2 matching 9 bases. The CDR3 consists of 14 residues. Trimming took 3 bases from V and 2 from J; bases not matched to a gene: 3. Germline V lookup: CDR1 SGHNT, CDR2 YYREEE (reference sequence). The CDR3 region has the DNA TGTGCCAGCAGCTGGGAGCGGGGGGCCTACGAGCAGTACTTC. Amino acid sequence: CASSWERGAYEQYF.

This chain connects TRBV2 to TRBJ2-7, with D perhaps TRBD1 (5 bases). Germline CDR1 is SNHLY and CDR2 is FYNNEI. This CDR3 spans 16 amino acids. V dropped 6 bases and J dropped 5 bases, with 23 bases sitting between them. This chain's CDR3 is CASSDTLTQGYDEQYF. The CDR3 region has the DNA TGTGCCAGCAGCGACACGTTAACTCAGGGTTATGACGAGCAGTACTTC.

This sequence joins TRBV25-1 and TRBJ2-3; perhaps TRBD2 as D (5 bases). The V gene lost 1 base and the J gene lost 2 bases, with 10 bases spanning the gap. This CDR3 has 15 residues. CDR1 and CDR2 (germline): MGHDK, SYGVNS. The CDR3 loop reads CASSESGLLTDTQYF. CDR3 coding DNA: TGTGCCAGCAGTGAATCCGGACTCCTCACAGATACGCAGTATTTT.

The chain combines TRBV18 with TRBJ2-1, with D tentatively TRBD1 or TRBD2 (5 bases each). Trimming stripped 0 bases from V and 3 bases from J, with 9 bases between. The CDR3 loop spans 15 amino acids. Per germline, CDR1 KGHSH and CDR2 LQKENI. CDR3 amino acids: CASSPPGPNYNEQFF. CDR3 sequence (DNA): TGTGCCAGCTCACCACCGGGACCAAACTACAATGAGCAGTTCTTC.

The rearrangement joins TRBV11-3 to TRBJ2-7; D is undetermined. Germline CDR1 reads SGHNT; CDR2 reads YENEEA. The CDR3 runs 13 residues. Trimming removed 0 bases from V and 7 bases from J, with 10 bases in between. The chain's CDR3 is CASSLEVRSEQYF. CDR3 DNA sequence: TGTGCCAGCAGCTTAGAGGTCAGATCGGAGCAGTACTTC.

The chain carries TRBV30 and TRBJ2-7, with 14 bases that match TRBD2. The V segment lost 0 bases and the J segment 5 bases; nucleotides outside the gene matches: 15. Germline V gene data show CDR1 as GTSNPN and CDR2 as SVGIG (reference sequence). The CDR3 has 19 residues. The CDR3 coding sequence is TGTGCCTGGAGTGTACCCGGACTAGCGGGAGGCCGGACCCTTGACGAGCAGTACTTC. Amino acids: CAWSVPGLAGGRTLDEQYF.

The chain combines TRBV11-2 with TRBJ2-3; possibly TRBD1 for D (5 bases). The germline V and J ends were trimmed by 4 bases and 6 bases, with 20 bases remaining between them. Germline CDR1 and CDR2: SGHAT and FQNNGV. The CDR3 has 16 amino acids. The CDR3 region is CASSYESARPGDTQYF. DNA of the CDR3: TGTGCCAGCAGCTACGAAAGCGCTCGACCAGGGGATACGCAGTATTTT.

This clone was counted once. The V gene is TRBV5-1, the J gene TRBJ2-5; D is possibly TRBD1 (5 bases). The V and J ends lost 7 bases and 4 bases respectively, with 17 bases between them. The CDR3 runs 14 residues. The germline gives CDR1 SGHRS, CDR2 YFSETQ. CDR3: CASGAFAGVETQYF. CDR3 DNA: TGCGCCAGCGGGGCTTTTGCTGGAGTAGAGACCCAGTACTTC.